One and the same sample provided the 13 T cell receptor beta chains below, sequenced in a study of cytomegalovirus exposure and HLA in healthy donors. PCR involved 60 Vbeta and 13 Jbeta primers. Data came from immunoSEQ multiplex PCR; TCRdb stores just in-frame clones and leaves some out. The sample yields approximately 180,000 clones, around 78% seen once. The sample consisted of PBMCs. These receptors came from a woman aged 45-59 years in good health and CMV-seropositive.

V usage is TRBV9 and J usage is TRBJ1-3; TRBD1 might be the D (6 bases). This CDR3 comprises 12 residues. The V gene's germline CDR1 is SGDLS and CDR2 YYNGEE. The germline V and J ends were trimmed by 5 bases and 9 bases, with 12 bases remaining between them. CDR3 DNA: TGTGCCAGCAGAAACAGGGAGGGCACCATATATTTT. This translates into CASRNREGTIYF.

The CDR3 here is CSVELGAGNQPQHF. The DNA of the CDR3 is TGCAGCGTTGAGTTGGGGGCTGGCAATCAGCCCCAGCATTTT. The chain is built from TRBV29-1 and TRBJ1-5; weak D call: TRBD1 (6 bases). The V gene lost 3 bases and the J gene lost 2 bases, with 11 bases spanning the gap. CDR1 is SQVTM, CDR2 ANQGSEA, per germline. The CDR3 is 14 amino acids.

This chain joins TRBV7-3 and TRBJ1-6, with TRBD1 matching 8 bases. CDR1 and CDR2 from the germline V gene are SGHTA and FQGTGA. The CDR3 runs to 14 residues. Germline trimming cut 9 bases from V and 8 bases from J; bases unmatched to any gene: 9. Here the CDR3 reads CASSGGQVDSPLHF. In DNA form, the CDR3 reads TGTGCCAGTTCGGGGGGACAGGTGGATTCACCCCTCCACTTT.

The chain recombines TRBV2 with TRBJ2-7; TRBD1 is a possible D gene (6 bases). V lost 6 bases and J lost 0, with 12 bases in between. Germline lookup yields CDR1 SNHLY and CDR2 FYNNEI. CDR3 size: 14 residues. The CDR3 sequence: CASRGDRNSYEQYF. The CDR3, as DNA: TGTGCCAGCAGGGGCGACAGGAACTCCTACGAGCAGTACTTC.

In this sample, this clone turned up a few times. The identical CDR3 is also encoded by other nucleotide sequences in the sample. V is TRBV7-8 and J is TRBJ2-7; possible D gene TRBD1, 6 bases. Germline loops: CDR1 SGHVS, CDR2 FQNEAQ. The length of the CDR3 is 14 residues. V was pared by 1 base and J by 4 bases, with 11 bases between. Here the CDR3 DNA reads TGTGCCAGCAGCTTAGGGGCAGGGGCGTACGAGCAGTACTTC. Protein product: CASSLGAGAYEQYF.

The V gene is TRBV6-6, the J gene TRBJ2-2; 8 nucleotides align to TRBD1. V shed 0 bases and J 4 bases; nucleotides not matched to a gene: 4. The CDR3 covers 16 residues. Looked up from germline, CDR1 is MNHNY and CDR2 is SVGAGI (reference sequence). CDR3 DNA: TGTGCCAGCAGTTACTCGGGCAGGGGGCGCACCGGGGAGCTGTTTTTT. Its translation: CASSYSGRGRTGELFF.

The chain employs TRBV4-2 and TRBJ2-5; maybe TRBD1 (6 bases). The tail of the sequence fits TRBJ2-7 better, so the J call may be wrong. CDR1 and CDR2 (germline): LGHNA, YNFKEQ. The CDR3 is 13 amino acids. The CDR3 loop reads CASRAMDSYEQYF. CDR3 DNA sequence: TGTGCCAGCAGAGCAATGGACAGTTACGAGCAGTACTTC.

J is TRBJ1-3 and V is TRBV7-9; D may be TRBD1 (6 bases). Trimming took off 4 bases at V and 3 bases at J, with 22 bases between the two ends. The CDR3 runs to 18 residues. Germline-derived CDR1 and CDR2 are SEHNR and FQNEAQ (reference sequence). The CDR3 DNA follows: TGTGCCAGCAGCTCTAACAGGGCGGTCCCAAACTTTGGAAACACCATATATTTT. Amino acid sequence: CASSSNRAVPNFGNTIYF.

The gene calls are TRBV10-3 and TRBJ1-5, with 8 nucleotides matching TRBD1. Germline V gene data show CDR1 as ENHRY and CDR2 as SYGVKD. The CDR3 length is 15 residues. The J segment lost 4 bases and the V segment lost 5 bases, leaving 7 bases of the junction unmatched. This CDR3 reads CAISLAGGNNQPQHF. CDR3 in DNA: TGTGCCATCAGTTTAGCAGGGGGCAATAATCAGCCCCAGCATTTT.

This clone has more than one count but fewer than ten. Different DNA sequences within this sample yield the same CDR3. This chain joins TRBV30 and TRBJ1-5, with 7 bases identical to TRBD1. V gave up 2 bases and J gave up 4 bases; unmatched junction bases: 2. The germline V gene has CDR1 GTSNPN and CDR2 SVGIG (reference sequence). CDR3 length: 13 amino acids. CDR3 bases: TGTGCCTGGAGTCCACAGGGGAATCAGCCCCAGCATTTT. It codes for CAWSPQGNQPQHF. Supplemented by reference TRBV30 and TRBJ1-5, the full variable domain reads SQTIHQWPATLVQPVGSPLSLECTVEGTSNPNLYWYRQAAGRGLQLLFYSVGIGQISSEVPQNLSASRPQDRQFILSSKKLLLSDSGFYLCAWSPQGNQPQHFGDGTRLSIL.

The CDR3 spells CASSLMGSYGYTF. CDR3 nucleotide sequence: TGTGCCAGCAGCTTGATGGGCAGCTATGGCTACACCTTC. The V and J genes are TRBV5-4 and TRBJ1-2; no definite D call. There are 13 residues in the CDR3. V was clipped by 1 base and J by 4 bases, with 8 bases between them. CDR1 and CDR2 from the germline V gene are SGHNT and YYREEE (reference sequence).

V is TRBV5-1 and J is TRBJ2-7; 7 bases align to TRBD2. The CDR3 contains 16 residues. The germline V gene has CDR1 SGHRS and CDR2 YFSETQ. Trimming cost V 4 bases and J 2 bases; bases outside gene matches: 12. CDR3 nucleotide sequence: TGCGCCAGCAGCCTACAACAGCGGGGCGGAACCTACGAGCAGTACTTC. It encodes CASSLQQRGGTYEQYF.

The rearrangement uses TRBV10-2 and TRBJ2-5; D not certain. The DNA end lines up better with TRBJ2-7; the J call may be wrong. Looked up from germline, CDR1 is WSHSY and CDR2 is SAAADI. This CDR3 contains 13 residues. The CDR3 sequence is CASSEDILYEQYF. As DNA, the CDR3 is TGCGCCAGCAGTGAGGACATCCTCTACGAGCAGTACTTC.